Following are 23 T cell receptor beta chains from one sample sequenced in a study of blood T cell repertoires in COVID-19 (dated by TCRdb to 2018 to 2020). The library was built by means of the immunoSEQ multiplex PCR assay. What TCRdb holds here is the immuneACCESS table cut down to in-frame rearrangements. Part of the clones is not present; checked against another copy, under half of the missing clones reflect an unresolved V gene, and the others are unexplained. This sample has 150,000 or so clones in its table, and about 81% of those were observed once. The ten biggest clones cover approximately 10% of the sample. Sequenced input: peripheral blood. Receptors originate from a human donor in a cohort sampled during active COVID-19.

This clone has a single count. This chain links TRBV10-1 with TRBJ2-3, with 7 positions matching TRBD1. The V gene's germline CDR1 is WNHNN and CDR2 SYGVQD (reference sequence). The V segment lost 8 bases and the J segment 5 bases; nucleotides outside the gene matches: 7. The CDR3 is 13 amino acids. CDR3 region: CASGSRGLDTQYF. Written as DNA, the CDR3 is TGCGCCAGCGGGAGCAGGGGGTTAGATACGCAGTATTTT.

V gene TRBV6-2 or TRBV6-3 combines with J gene TRBJ2-5; TRBD2 aligns across 11 bases. CDR3 length: 18 amino acids. Per the germline V gene, CDR1 is MNHEY and CDR2 is SVGEGT. V gave up 0 bases and J gave up 4 bases; unmatched junction bases: 10. CDR3 residues: CASSYSKLAGGPGETQYF. CDR3 coding DNA: TGTGCCAGCAGTTACTCGAAGTTAGCGGGAGGGCCGGGAGAGACCCAGTACTTC.

The chain combines TRBV7-8 with TRBJ2-1; 7 bases match TRBD2. The CDR3 extends over 14 amino acids. Trimming took 5 bases from V and 6 from J; bases not matched to a gene: 7. The germline CDR1 and CDR2 sequences are SGHVS and FQNEAQ. The CDR3 here is CASSAPGLSNEQFF. CDR3 DNA sequence: TGTGCCAGCAGCGCCCCGGGACTATCCAATGAGCAGTTCTTC.

This clone was detected once. The V call is TRBV7-9, the J call TRBJ2-2, with no clear D. The CDR3 has 14 residues. Trimming shortened V by 4 bases and J by 7 bases, and 13 bases separated the two germline ends. Germline loops: CDR1 SEHNR, CDR2 FQNEAQ (reference sequence). The CDR3 reads CASSSNVQHGELFF. The CDR3 DNA reads TGTGCCAGCAGCTCAAATGTACAGCACGGGGAGCTGTTTTTT. Full variable domain (remainder filled in from reference TRBV7-9 and TRBJ2-2): DTGVSQNPRHKITKRGQNVTFRCDPISEHNRLYWYRQTLGQGPEFLTYFQNEAQLEKSRLLSDRFSAERPKGSFSTLEIQRTEQGDSAMYLCASSSNVQHGELFFGEGSRLTVL.

The chain recombines TRBV4-3 with TRBJ2-6; 8 bases fit TRBD2. CDR3 length: 21 residues. CDR1 and CDR2 from the germline V gene are LGHNA and YSLEER. The V segment lost 7 bases and the J segment 0 bases; nucleotides outside the gene matches: 20. CDR3 sequence reads: CASNQPGDLGGAVSGANVLTF. CDR3 coding DNA: TGCGCCAGCAACCAGCCCGGCGATCTCGGGGGGGCCGTCTCTGGGGCCAACGTCCTGACTTTC.

This clone was picked up one time. The genes are TRBV7-3 and TRBJ2-3; 13 bases are a match to TRBD2. J gave up 4 bases and V 0 bases, and 4 bases lay outside the gene matches. This CDR3 has 17 residues. Germline lookup yields CDR1 SGHTA and CDR2 FQGTGA. The CDR3 bases are TGTGCCAGCAGCTTAACGCCACTAGCGGGAGGGCCAGATACGCAGTATTTT. Amino acids: CASSLTPLAGGPDTQYF.

The sample holds one count of this clone. In DNA, the CDR3 is TGCGCCAGCAGCGAAAGAACTAGCGGGAATGAGCAGTTCTTC. The encoded protein is CASSERTSGNEQFF. The chain employs TRBV10-1 and TRBJ2-1, with 9 bases aligning to TRBD2. Per germline, CDR1 WNHNN and CDR2 SYGVQD (reference sequence). V lost 6 bases and J lost 7; bases outside the gene matches: 7. There are 14 residues in the CDR3.

The V gene is TRBV24-1, the J gene TRBJ1-1; D is unresolved. Trimming stripped 6 bases from V and 5 bases from J, with 12 bases between. The CDR3 sequence is 13 residues long. CDR1 is KGHDR and CDR2 is SFDVKD in the germline V gene. The CDR3 region is CATSRGETTEAFF. The CDR3, as DNA: TGTGCCACCAGTCGGGGAGAGACTACTGAAGCTTTCTTT.

The chain uses TRBV7-9 and TRBJ2-5, with 8 bases identical to TRBD1. With V trimmed by 6 bases and J by 2 bases, 5 bases remained unmatched. CDR1 SEHNR and CDR2 FQNEAQ come from the germline V gene (reference sequence). There are 14 residues in the CDR3. The CDR3 loop is CASSADRGQETQYF. The CDR3 bases are TGTGCCAGCAGTGCTGACAGGGGTCAAGAGACCCAGTACTTC.

V usage is TRBV10-1 and J usage is TRBJ2-2; D is ambiguous. This CDR3 comprises 14 residues. Germline V gene data show CDR1 as WNHNN and CDR2 as SYGVQD (reference sequence). V lost 3 bases to trimming and J lost 2 bases, with 7 bases between them. CDR3 coding DNA: TGCGCCAGCAGTGATGGGCATAACACCGGGGAGCTGTTTTTT. It encodes CASSDGHNTGELFF.

The rearrangement uses TRBV7-3 and TRBJ2-3; D ambiguous. Germline V lookup: CDR1 SGHTA, CDR2 FQGTGA. V lost 5 bases, J lost 1 base, and 7 bases lay in between. The CDR3 spans 13 residues. DNA for the CDR3: TGTGCCAGCAGCCGTCGTGGCACAGATACGCAGTATTTT. Translating gives CASSRRGTDTQYF. The full variable domain, with the rest looked up from reference TRBV7-3 and TRBJ2-3, is GAGVSQTPSNKVTEKGKYVELRCDPISGHTALYWYRQSLGQGPEFLIYFQGTGAADDSGLPNDRFFAVRPEGSVSTLKIQRTERGDSAVYLCASSRRGTDTQYFGPGTRLTVL.

J is TRBJ1-5 and V is TRBV6-6; D remains ambiguous. The CDR3 extends over 14 amino acids. Germline assignment: CDR1 MNHNY and CDR2 SVGAGI (reference sequence). The V end lost 0 bases, the J end lost 2 bases, and 5 bases lay between the germline ends. Here the CDR3 reads CASSYSPGNQPQHF. DNA for the CDR3: TGTGCCAGCAGTTACTCTCCTGGCAATCAGCCCCAGCATTTT.

This clone has a single count. At the DNA level, this CDR3 is encoded by other sequences in the same sample as well. CDR3 in DNA: TGTGCCAGCAAAAGGACAGGAGGAACCTATGGCTACACCTTC. It specifies CASKRTGGTYGYTF. This sequence joins TRBV28 and TRBJ1-2; TRBD1 matches at 7 bases. The CDR3 extends over 14 amino acids. The germline gives CDR1 MDHEN, CDR2 SYDVKM. After removal of 7 bases from V and 4 bases from J, the junction contained 9 bases not matched to a gene.

The chain combines TRBV2 with TRBJ2-1, with 12 nucleotides matching TRBD1. The CDR3 covers 17 residues. Per germline, CDR1 SNHLY and CDR2 FYNNEI. The V segment lost 4 bases and the J segment 4 bases; nucleotides outside the gene matches: 8. CDR3 in amino acids: CASSGVMGQGAYNEQFF. CDR3 DNA sequence: TGTGCCAGCAGTGGGGTCATGGGACAGGGGGCTTACAATGAGCAGTTCTTC.

The chain's CDR3 is CASSFSISYEQYF. The CDR3 DNA sequence: TGTGCCAGCAGTTTTAGCATCTCCTACGAGCAGTACTTC. The rearrangement uses TRBV12-3 or TRBV12-4 and TRBJ2-7; D ambiguous. The CDR3 totals 13 residues. Trimming took off 3 bases at V and 0 bases at J, with 6 bases between the two ends.

The rearrangement links TRBV19 to TRBJ2-1; TRBD1 is a possible D gene (5 bases). There are 15 residues in the CDR3. Germline CDR1 and CDR2: LNHDA and SQIVND (reference sequence). Trimming shortened V by 5 bases and J by 6 bases, and 17 bases separated the two germline ends. For the CDR3, the DNA is TGTGCCAGTAGTGGGCCGGACAAGGCCGTCAATGAGCAGTTCTTC. It codes for CASSGPDKAVNEQFF.

The V call is TRBV28, the J call TRBJ1-1; 7 bases map to TRBD1. Germline-derived CDR1 and CDR2 are MDHEN and SYDVKM. The ends lost 5 bases at V and 0 bases at J; junction bases unmatched: 6. This CDR3 comprises 15 residues. In DNA form, the CDR3 reads TGTGCCAGCAGTACGCTGACAGGGCTGAACACTGAAGCTTTCTTT. Translating it yields CASSTLTGLNTEAFF.

The CDR3 sequence is CASSSLTDSYYTDTQYF. As DNA, the CDR3 is TGTGCCAGCAGCTCCCTTACCGACAGTTATTACACAGATACGCAGTATTTT. The rearrangement links TRBV7-2 to TRBJ2-3, with a tentative D call TRBD1 (5 bases). The V gene's germline CDR1 is SGHTA and CDR2 FQGNSA. Trimming took off 4 bases at V and 2 bases at J, with 19 bases between the two ends. The CDR3 has 17 amino acids. Variable domain in full (rest from reference TRBV7-2 and TRBJ2-3): GAGVSQSPSNKVTEKGKDVELRCDPISGHTALYWYRQSLGQGLEFLIYFQGNSAPDKSGLPSDRFSAERTGGSVSTLTIQRTQQEDSAVYLCASSSLTDSYYTDTQYFGPGTRLTVL.

V is TRBV15 and J is TRBJ2-3; D unclear. V dropped 2 bases and J dropped 0 bases, with 12 bases sitting between them. Germline CDR1 LNHNV, CDR2 YYDKDF (reference sequence). The CDR3 has 16 residues. CDR3 residues: CATSRPQKESTDTQYF. The CDR3 nucleotides read TGTGCCACCAGCAGACCTCAGAAGGAGAGCACAGATACGCAGTATTTT. Full variable domain (outside the CDR3, taken from reference TRBV15 and TRBJ2-3): DAMVIQNPRYQVTQFGKPVTLSCSQTLNHNVMYWYQQKSSQAPKLLFHYYDKDFNNEADTPDNFQSRRPNTSFCFLDIRSPGLGDTAMYLCATSRPQKESTDTQYFGPGTRLTVL.

The chain is built from TRBV7-9 and TRBJ1-1, with unresolved D. CDR3 size: 15 residues. The ends were cut back, 4 bases at V and 5 bases at J, with 17 bases in the middle. Germline V gene lookup returns CDR1 SEHNR and CDR2 FQNEAQ (reference sequence). Here the CDR3 DNA reads TGTGCCAGCAGCTCAACCACCGGTCTGAGAACTGAAGCTTTCTTT. Encoded protein: CASSSTTGLRTEAFF.

The CDR3 reads CASSFADRANSPLHF. DNA of the CDR3: TGTGCCAGCAGTTTTGCGGACAGAGCTAATTCACCCCTCCACTTT. The rearrangement joins TRBV28 to TRBJ1-6; D is perhaps TRBD1 (6 bases). CDR3 size: 15 residues. Trimming stripped 3 bases from V and 6 bases from J, with 12 bases between. CDR1 MDHEN and CDR2 SYDVKM come from the germline V gene.

This rearrangement joins TRBV3-1 (or the pseudogene TRBV3-2) to TRBJ2-1, with TRBD1 matching 9 bases. The germline V gene has CDR1 LGHDT and CDR2 YNNKEL (reference sequence). The CDR3 is 16 amino acids. V gave up 0 bases and J gave up 5 bases; unmatched junction bases: 5. CDR3 bases: TGTGCCAGCAGCCAAGATCCGGGACAGGGTAACAATGAGCAGTTCTTC. Translating it yields CASSQDPGQGNNEQFF.

The chain has TRBV5-6 and TRBJ2-2, with no clear D. The CDR3 is 12 residues long. V was trimmed by 0 bases and J by 6 bases, leaving 3 bases between them. Germline CDR1 SGHDT, CDR2 YYEEEE. The CDR3 spells CASSLAAGELFF. As DNA, the CDR3 is TGTGCCAGCAGCTTGGCCGCCGGGGAGCTGTTTTTT. The variable domain in full, completed from reference TRBV5-6 and TRBJ2-2, reads DAGVTQSPTHLIKTRGQQVTLRCSPKSGHDTVSWYQQALGQGPQFIFQYYEEEERQRGNFPDRFSGHQFPNYSSELNVNALLLGDSALYLCASSLAAGELFFGEGSRLTVL.